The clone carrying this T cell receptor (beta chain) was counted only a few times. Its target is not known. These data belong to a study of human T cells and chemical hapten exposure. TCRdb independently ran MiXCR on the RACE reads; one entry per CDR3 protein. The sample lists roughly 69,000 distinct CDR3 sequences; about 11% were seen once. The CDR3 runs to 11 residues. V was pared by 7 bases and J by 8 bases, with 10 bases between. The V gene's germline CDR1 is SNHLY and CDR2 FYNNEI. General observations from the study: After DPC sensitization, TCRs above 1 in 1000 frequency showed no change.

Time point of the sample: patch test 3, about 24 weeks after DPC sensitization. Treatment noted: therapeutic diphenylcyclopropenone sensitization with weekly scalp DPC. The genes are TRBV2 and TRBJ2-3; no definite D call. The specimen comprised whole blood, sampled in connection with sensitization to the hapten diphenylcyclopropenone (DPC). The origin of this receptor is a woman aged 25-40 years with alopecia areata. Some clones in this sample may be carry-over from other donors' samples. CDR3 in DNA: TGTGCCAGCACGTCTCTAAGTACGCAGTATTTT. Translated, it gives CASTSLSTQYF.